The entry below describes one TCR beta chain. Data came from immunoSEQ multiplex PCR; TCRdb stores just in-frame clones and leaves some out. The sample includes roughly 190,000 clones, approximately 93% of them seen just once. J was trimmed by 7 bases and V by 5 bases; bases with no gene match: 8. The CDR3 is made up of 15 amino acids. The germline gives CDR1 SEHNR, CDR2 FQNEAQ (reference sequence). This specimen belongs to a study of T cell responses to AZD1222 COVID-19 vaccine. This TCR was sampled from an adult in good health. The chain combines TRBV7-9 with TRBJ1-4, with 9 positions matching TRBD1. Sequencing used peripheral blood, obtained on day 0 of AZD1222 vaccination. This CDR3 reads CASSASTGGIEKLFF. DNA for the CDR3: TGTGCCAGCAGCGCCTCGACAGGGGGAATTGAAAAACTGTTTTTT.